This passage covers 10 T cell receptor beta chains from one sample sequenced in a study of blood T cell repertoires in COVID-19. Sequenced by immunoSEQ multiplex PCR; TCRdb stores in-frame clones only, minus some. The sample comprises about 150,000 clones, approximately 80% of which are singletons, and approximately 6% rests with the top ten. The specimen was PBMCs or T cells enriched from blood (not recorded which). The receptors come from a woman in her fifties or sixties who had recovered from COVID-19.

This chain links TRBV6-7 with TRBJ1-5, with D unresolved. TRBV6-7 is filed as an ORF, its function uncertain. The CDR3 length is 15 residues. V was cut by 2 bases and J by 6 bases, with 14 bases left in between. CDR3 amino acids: CASSYPTREGQPQHF. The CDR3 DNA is TGTGCCAGCAGTTACCCGACGCGGGAGGGTCAGCCCCAGCATTTT.

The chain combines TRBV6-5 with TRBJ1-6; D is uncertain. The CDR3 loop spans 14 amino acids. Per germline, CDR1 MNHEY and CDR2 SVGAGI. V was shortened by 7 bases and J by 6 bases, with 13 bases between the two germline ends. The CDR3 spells CASNEGLSNSPLHF. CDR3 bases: TGTGCCAGCAACGAGGGTCTCTCTAATTCACCCCTCCACTTT.

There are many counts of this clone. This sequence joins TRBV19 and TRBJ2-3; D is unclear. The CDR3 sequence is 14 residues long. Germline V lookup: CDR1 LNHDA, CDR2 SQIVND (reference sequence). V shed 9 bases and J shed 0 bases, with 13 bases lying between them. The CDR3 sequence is CASRLRLSTDTQYF. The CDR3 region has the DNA TGTGCCAGCAGACTGAGGCTCAGCACAGATACGCAGTATTTT.

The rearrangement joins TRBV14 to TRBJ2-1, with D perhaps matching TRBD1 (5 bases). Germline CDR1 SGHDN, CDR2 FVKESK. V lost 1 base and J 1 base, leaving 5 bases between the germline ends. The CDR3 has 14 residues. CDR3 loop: CASSQGTSYNEQFF. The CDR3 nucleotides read TGTGCCAGCAGCCAAGGGACATCCTACAATGAGCAGTTCTTC.

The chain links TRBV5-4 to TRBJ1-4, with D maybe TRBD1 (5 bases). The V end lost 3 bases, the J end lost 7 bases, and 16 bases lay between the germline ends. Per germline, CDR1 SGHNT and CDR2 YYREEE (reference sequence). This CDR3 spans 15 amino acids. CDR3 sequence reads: CASSSQGPGGEKLFF. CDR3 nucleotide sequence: TGTGCCAGCAGCTCCCAGGGCCCCGGGGGTGAAAAACTGTTTTTT.

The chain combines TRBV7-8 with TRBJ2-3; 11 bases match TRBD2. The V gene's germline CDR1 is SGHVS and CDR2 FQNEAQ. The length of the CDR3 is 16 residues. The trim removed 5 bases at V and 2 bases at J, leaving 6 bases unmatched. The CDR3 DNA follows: TGTGCCAGCAGCCTACGACTAGCGGGACACACAGATACGCAGTATTTT. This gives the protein CASSLRLAGHTDTQYF.

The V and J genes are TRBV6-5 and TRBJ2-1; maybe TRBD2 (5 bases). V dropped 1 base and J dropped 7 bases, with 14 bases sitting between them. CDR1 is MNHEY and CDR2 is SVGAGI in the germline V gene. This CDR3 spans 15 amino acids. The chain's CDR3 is CASSYFSSGKNEQFF. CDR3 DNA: TGTGCCAGCAGTTACTTCTCCTCGGGGAAGAATGAGCAGTTCTTC.

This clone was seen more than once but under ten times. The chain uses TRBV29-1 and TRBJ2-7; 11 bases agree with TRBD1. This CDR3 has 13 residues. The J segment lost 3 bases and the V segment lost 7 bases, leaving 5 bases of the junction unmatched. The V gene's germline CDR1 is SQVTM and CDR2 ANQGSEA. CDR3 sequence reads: CSATGQGDYEQYV. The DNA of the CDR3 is TGCAGCGCTACGGGACAGGGGGACTACGAGCAGTACGTC.

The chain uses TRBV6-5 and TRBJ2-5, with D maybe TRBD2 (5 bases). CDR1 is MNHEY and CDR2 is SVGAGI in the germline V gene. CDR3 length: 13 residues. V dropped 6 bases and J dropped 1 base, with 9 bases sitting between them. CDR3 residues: CASRMGVQETQYF. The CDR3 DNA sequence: TGTGCCAGCAGGATGGGAGTCCAAGAGACCCAGTACTTC.

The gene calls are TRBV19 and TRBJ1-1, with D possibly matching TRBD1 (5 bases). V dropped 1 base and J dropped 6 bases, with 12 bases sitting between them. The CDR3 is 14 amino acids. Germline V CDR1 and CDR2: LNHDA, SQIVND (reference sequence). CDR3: CASSIGRGSSEAFF. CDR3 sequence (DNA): TGTGCCAGTAGTATAGGGAGGGGCAGCTCTGAAGCTTTCTTT.